These T cell receptor beta chains were read from a single sample in a study of OX40 agonist ivuxolimab in advanced cancers. Generated by immunoSEQ multiplex PCR, the TCRdb table keeps only in-frame clones and is missing some. The sample includes some 52,000 clones, roughly 91% of them seen just once. Sequencing used CD4+ or CD8+ T cells sorted from blood, obtained in a trial of the OX40 agonist ivuxolimab. The receptor set was obtained from an adult with an advanced solid tumor such as melanoma, head and neck, liver or kidney cancer. The CDR3 runs from the conserved cysteine through the conserved F or W. D genes are given only for firm matches. Rows give clone size only sometimes, using once, few, many, or a class for an expanded clone.

>TRBV7-8|TRBJ2-2|.|TRBD2
TGTGCCAGCAGCTTATCCCTAGCGGGTGAGAACACCGGGGAGCTGTTTTTT
CASSLSLAGENTGELFF
>TRBV15|TRBJ2-7|.|TRBD1
TGTGCCACCAGCAGCCCGGGACAGGGGACCTACGAGCAGTACTTC
CATSSPGQGTYEQYF
>TRBV28|TRBJ2-7|.|TRBD2
TGTGCCAGCCAAATCTGGGAGGGGTCAACCTACGAGCAGTACTTC
CASQIWEGSTYEQYF
>TRBV28|TRBJ2-2|.|.
TGTGCCAGCAGTTTAAGGGGGGAGCTGTTTTTT
CASSLRGELFF
>TRBV27|TRBJ2-1|medium-sized|TRBD2
TGTGCCAGCAGAGAACTAGCGGGAGTGGGTAATGAGCAGTTCTTC
CASRELAGVGNEQFF
>TRBV28|TRBJ2-5|.|.
TGTGCCAGCAGTGGGGAGACCCAGTACTTC
CASSGETQYF
>TRBV27|TRBJ2-7|.|.
TGTGCCAGCAGTCCGACGGGTTCCTACGAGCAGTACTTC
CASSPTGSYEQYF
>TRBV27|TRBJ2-7|.|.
TGTGCCAGCAGTTTCGACAGCTCCTACGAGCAGTACTTC
CASSFDSSYEQYF
>TRBV27|TRBJ2-3|.|.
TGTGCTACGCATTCAGGGAAGCCATACCGAACTAGCACAGATACGCAGTATTTT
CATHSGKPYRTSTDTQYF
>TRBV4-3|TRBJ2-7|.|TRBD2
TGCGCCAGCAGCCAATTGGCTAGCGGCGCCTACGAGCAGTACTTC
CASSQLASGAYEQYF
>TRBV6-5|TRBJ2-5|.|.
TGTGCCAGCAGTTACTCGACTGGGGCAGGGCAGGAGACCCAGTACTTC
CASSYSTGAGQETQYF
>TRBV27|TRBJ2-5|.|.
TGTGCCAGCAGTCCGAATCCAACAGGGTCTCGAGAGACCCAGTACTTC
CASSPNPTGSRETQYF
>TRBV5-1|TRBJ2-7|.|TRBD1
TGCGCCAGCAGCCCGGGACAGGGGGCTTACGAGCAGTACTTC
CASSPGQGAYEQYF
>TRBV27|TRBJ2-7|.|.
TGTGCCAGTAAGTGGAGACCCGGGGTGGGCGAGCAGTACTTC
CASKWRPGVGEQYF
>TRBV6-1|TRBJ2-7|.|.
TGTGCCACGCCCCGGGACGGAAGTTCCTACGAGCAGTACTTC
CATPRDGSSYEQYF
>TRBV28|TRBJ1-1|once|.
TGTGCCAGCAGTTTTATATTGGGGGGGGCACTGAACACTGAAGCTTTCTTT
CASSFILGGALNTEAFF
>TRBV4-3|TRBJ1-2|.|.
TGCGCCAGCAGCCCTGACAGCTTTTCGTGGCTCGGCTACACCTTC
CASSPDSFSWLGYTF
>TRBV7-9|TRBJ1-2|.|.
TGTGCCAGCACTCGGGGGACCTATGGCTACACCTTC
CASTRGTYGYTF
>TRBV11-2|TRBJ2-7|.|TRBD2
TGTGCCAGCAGCCGATCCTCGGGGCGGGAGGCCTACGAGCAGTACTTC
CASSRSSGREAYEQYF
>TRBV13|TRBJ2-2|once|TRBD2
TGTGCCAGCAGCTCAAGCGGGAGAGCGAACACCGGGGAGCTGTTTTTT
CASSSSGRANTGELFF
>TRBV14|TRBJ2-7|.|TRBD1
TGTGCCAGCAGCCCGGGACAGGGATCCTACGAGCAGTACTTC
CASSPGQGSYEQYF
>TRBV9|TRBJ1-1|few|.
TGTGCCAGCAGCGTAGTACAGAACACTGAAGCTTTCTTT
CASSVVQNTEAFF
>TRBV4-3|TRBJ2-7|.|TRBD2
TGCGCCAGCAGCCAAGATGGCGAGCGGCTAGCGGGCTACGAGCAGTACTTC
CASSQDGERLAGYEQYF
>TRBV7-6|TRBJ2-7|.|TRBD1
TGTGCCAGCAGCTTAGCGACAGGGGGCGGGTACGAGCAGTACTTC
CASSLATGGGYEQYF
>TRBV5-6|TRBJ2-7|.|.
TGTGCCAGCAGCTTCGACAGCTACGAGCAGTACTTC
CASSFDSYEQYF
>TRBV2|TRBJ1-2|.|.
TGTGCCAGCAGTGTGTCTCGGTTGGGGCCTTATGAGGGCTACACCTTC
CASSVSRLGPYEGYTF
>TRBV7-9|TRBJ2-7|.|TRBD1
TGTGCCAGCAGCACAGACAGGGAAACCGCCTACGAGCAGTACTTC
CASSTDRETAYEQYF
>TRBV7-8|TRBJ1-5|.|.
TGTGCCAGCAGCTTATTGGGGGGTGAGGAGCCCCAGCATTTT
CASSLLGGEEPQHF
>TRBV7-9|TRBJ1-3|.|.
TGTGCCAGCAGCTTCCGGGGAAAGACTGGAAACACCATATATTTT
CASSFRGKTGNTIYF
>TRBV6-5|TRBJ2-7|.|.
TGTGCCAGCAGCCCCGGGACCTACGAGCAGTACTTC
CASSPGTYEQYF
>TRBV7-3|TRBJ2-2|.|.
TGTGCCAGCAGCTTTGAGAGCGGGGAGCTGTTTTTT
CASSFESGELFF
>TRBV27|TRBJ1-2|.|.
TGTGCCAGCAGCGGCAGACCGAAACTCTATGGCTACACCTTC
CASSGRPKLYGYTF
>TRBV27|TRBJ1-3|.|.
TGTGCCAGCAGCCCGTATATGGACGGAAACACCATATATTTT
CASSPYMDGNTIYF
>TRBV27|TRBJ2-7|.|.
TGTGCCAGCAGTTATAACTTTGGCGGCAGGGCCCACGAGCAGTACTTC
CASSYNFGGRAHEQYF
>TRBV4-3|TRBJ2-7|.|.
TGCGCCAGCAGCCAAATAGCAGCAGGCTACTACGAGCAGTACTTC
CASSQIAAGYYEQYF
>TRBV9|TRBJ1-1|.|TRBD1
TGTGCCAGCAGCCCTACAGGGGACCCAGAGGCTTTCTTT
CASSPTGDPEAFF
>TRBV7-9|TRBJ2-1|.|TRBD2
TGTGCCAGCACCCCTAGCGGGAGCTCCTACAATGAGCAGTTCTTC
CASTPSGSSYNEQFF
>TRBV27|TRBJ2-1|.|.
TGTGCCAGCAGTCCATCATCACCCTCCTACAATGAGCAGTTCTTC
CASSPSSPSYNEQFF
>TRBV9|TRBJ2-1|.|.
TGTGCCAGCAGCGTACCCGGGGCCGCTTACAATGAGCAGTTCTTC
CASSVPGAAYNEQFF